This T cell receptor beta chain emerged from a study of patients and donors after allogeneic stem cell transplantation. V lost 3 bases to trimming and J lost 6 bases; unmatched junction nucleotides: 7. Germline-derived CDR1 and CDR2 are LNHNV and YYDKDF (reference sequence). This CDR3 is built from 14 residues. TCRdb itself ran the RT-PCR reads through MiXCR, one entry per CDR3 protein. Altogether tens of thousands of distinct CDR3 sequences are present, 48% being singletons, with the ten largest covering approximately 60%. This receptor was obtained from a human donor who was either an allogeneic HSCT recipient or a stem cell or donor lymphocyte infusion donor (not recorded which). It is not recorded whose cells these are; they may come from a transplant donor. The chain employs TRBV15 and TRBJ1-1, with 7 nucleotides matching TRBD1. The sample was blood, either unsorted or a sorted T cell fraction (not recorded which). The CDR3 DNA reads as TGTGCCACCAGCAGGACAGGGTTTTTCGCTGAAGCTTTCTTT. Protein product: CATSRTGFFAEAFF.